These 25 T cell receptor beta chains share one sample of origin, sequenced in a study of T cell repertoires in cytomegalovirus infection. These receptors' antigens are unknown. TCRdb re-called the reads with MiXCR, one entry per CDR3 protein. The sample comprises approximately 990,000 distinct CDR3 sequences, less than 35% of which are singletons, and around an eighth rests with the top ten. The source was cultured CD8+ T cells from PBMCs, collected from culture after CMV antigen stimulation. The receptor set was obtained from a human donor in good health (CMV status not recorded). Some clones in this sample may be carry-over from other donors' samples.

In its sample, this clonotype was seen many times. The V gene is TRBV7-8, the J gene TRBJ2-7; the D gene is possibly TRBD2 (5 bases). Germline loops: CDR1 SGHVS, CDR2 FQNEAQ. V was cut by 1 base and J by 2 bases, with 12 bases left in between. This CDR3 contains 15 residues. CDR3 bases: TGTGCCAGCAGCTTAGGGACTCCATCCGCCTACGAGCAGTACTTC. Translation gives CASSLGTPSAYEQYF.

This clonotype was counted a few times. The chain employs TRBV19 and TRBJ1-1; D is undetermined. This CDR3 has 11 residues. V gave up 4 bases and J gave up 8 bases, with 8 bases separating them. Germline loops: CDR1 LNHDA, CDR2 SQIVND (reference sequence). The CDR3 loop is CASSKGEEAFF. In DNA form, the CDR3 reads TGTGCCAGTAGTAAGGGCGAAGAAGCTTTCTTT.

The J gene is TRBJ2-1, the V gene TRBV6-1; D may be TRBD1 (6 bases). Trimming removed 4 bases at V and 2 bases at J, with 21 bases between. The CDR3 spans 18 residues. From germline, CDR1 is MNHNS and CDR2 SASEGT. This CDR3 reads CASSVSLQSDSPYNEQFF. CDR3 in DNA: TGTGCCAGCAGTGTCTCTTTACAGTCGGACAGCCCCTACAATGAGCAGTTCTTC.

This sequence joins TRBV6-1 and TRBJ1-1, with a possible D match to TRBD1 (5 bases). The germline V gene encodes CDR1 MNHNS and CDR2 SASEGT. CDR3 length: 15 amino acids. Between the trimmed V and J ends, which lost 0 bases and 4 bases, there was a span of 12 bases. The chain's CDR3 is CASSEAGVGVTEAFF. The CDR3 region has the DNA TGTGCCAGCAGTGAAGCGGGGGTAGGGGTCACTGAAGCTTTCTTT.

This chain connects TRBV2 to TRBJ1-6; D is uncertain. Trimming took off 8 bases at V and 8 bases at J, with 22 bases between the two ends. Germline V CDR1 and CDR2: SNHLY, FYNNEI. The CDR3 is 16 residues long. CDR3 DNA sequence: TGTGCCAGCGCCGGTAAAAGGCCGGCTTCAGATTCACCCCTCCACTTT. This translates into CASAGKRPASDSPLHF.

This clonotype was counted many times. The V call is TRBV6-1, the J call TRBJ1-2; 7 bases are a match to TRBD1. The V and J ends lost 7 bases and 8 bases, in that order; junction bases with no gene match: 7. The CDR3 length is 12 residues. Germline V CDR1 and CDR2: MNHNS, SASEGT. CDR3 sequence (DNA): TGTGCCAGCAAACGACAGGGTCAAGGCTACACCTTC. Amino acids: CASKRQGQGYTF.

In this sample, this clonotype turned up a few times. V usage is TRBV5-4 and J usage is TRBJ2-1, with no clear D. CDR1 is SGHNT, CDR2 YYREEE, per germline (reference sequence). There are 18 residues in the CDR3. V lost 0 bases, J lost 2 bases, and 18 bases lay in between. The CDR3 spells CASSLALSRVAPYNEQFF. The CDR3 DNA follows: TGTGCCAGCAGCTTGGCCCTCTCACGGGTGGCCCCCTACAATGAGCAGTTCTTC. The full variable domain, with the rest looked up from reference TRBV5-4 and TRBJ2-1, is ETGVTQSPTHLIKTRGQQVTLRCSSQSGHNTVSWYQQALGQGPQFIFQYYREEENGRGNFPPRFSGLQFPNYSSELNVNALELDDSALYLCASSLALSRVAPYNEQFFGPGTRLTVL.

The genes are TRBV7-9 and TRBJ2-7; D may be TRBD2 (6 bases). The V and J ends lost 1 base and 0 bases respectively, with 10 bases between them. Germline CDR1 reads SEHNR; CDR2 reads FQNEAQ (reference sequence). The CDR3 length is 15 residues. For the CDR3, the DNA is TGTGCCAGCAGCTTAGATGGGACTCTCTCCTACGAGCAGTACTTC. Translated: CASSLDGTLSYEQYF.

The rearrangement uses TRBV13 and TRBJ2-1, with TRBD2 matching 11 bases. The germline V gene has CDR1 PRHDT and CDR2 FYEKMQ (reference sequence). The trim removed 5 bases at V and 9 bases at J, leaving 9 bases unmatched. CDR3 length: 15 amino acids. The CDR3 loop reads CASSPDSGGAGEQFF. DNA of the CDR3: TGTGCCAGCAGCCCCGATAGCGGGGGGGCCGGTGAGCAGTTCTTC.

This clonotype has at least ten counts. The chain is built from TRBV7-6 and TRBJ2-2; 10 bases align to TRBD1. V shed 1 base, J shed 5 bases, and the junction held 1 base outside the gene matches. Germline CDR1 is SGHVS and CDR2 is FNYEAQ. CDR3 size: 15 residues. DNA for the CDR3: TGTGCCAGCAGCTTAGGGGGACAGGGGACCGGGGAGCTGTTTTTT. Translated: CASSLGGQGTGELFF.

This clonotype was detected a few times. The gene calls are TRBV19 and TRBJ2-5, with 12 bases that match TRBD2. V was clipped by 7 bases and J by 3 bases; unmatched bases: 9. This CDR3 region has 16 residues. Germline V gene data show CDR1 as LNHDA and CDR2 as SQIVND (reference sequence). CDR3 protein: CASMGWASGGEETQYF. The CDR3 nucleotides read TGTGCCAGTATGGGTTGGGCTAGCGGGGGGGAAGAGACCCAGTACTTC.

This clonotype was picked up a small number of times. The genes are TRBV4-2 and TRBJ2-5; no definite D call. The V gene's germline CDR1 is LGHNA and CDR2 YNFKEQ. The CDR3 runs to 13 residues. Trimming stripped 1 base from V and 5 bases from J, with 8 bases between. The CDR3 protein is CASSQGYWETQYF. As DNA, the CDR3 is TGTGCCAGCAGCCAAGGGTATTGGGAGACCCAGTACTTC.

The chain carries TRBV24-1 and TRBJ2-6; D is undetermined. The CDR3 runs 15 residues. V lost 4 bases and J 0 bases, leaving 6 bases between the germline ends. Germline CDR1 KGHDR, CDR2 SFDVKD. In nucleotides, the CDR3 is TGTGCCACCAGTGACGGTGACTCTGGGGCCAACGTCCTGACTTTC. Protein: CATSDGDSGANVLTF.

This rearrangement joins TRBV7-9 to TRBJ1-1; TRBD1 aligns across 7 bases. The ends lost 4 bases at V and 3 bases at J; junction bases unmatched: 8. This CDR3 contains 15 residues. From germline, CDR1 is SEHNR and CDR2 FQNEAQ (reference sequence). CDR3 region: CASSSLGGGDTEAFF. DNA of the CDR3: TGTGCCAGCAGCTCTTTAGGGGGCGGGGACACTGAAGCTTTCTTT.

In its sample, this clonotype was seen once. This sequence joins TRBV19 and TRBJ2-2, with D perhaps matching TRBD2 (5 bases). Trimming left V 7 bases short and J 7 bases short, with 19 bases between. This CDR3 has 15 residues. CDR1 and CDR2 (germline): LNHDA, SQIVND (reference sequence). The CDR3 loop reads CASTLGVRGSGELFF. The CDR3 region has the DNA TGTGCCAGTACCCTTGGGGTCCGGGGAAGCGGGGAGCTGTTTTTT.

The chain joins TRBV15 to TRBJ2-3; TRBD1 is a possible D gene (6 bases). CDR1 LNHNV and CDR2 YYDKDF come from the germline V gene (reference sequence). V was cut by 1 base and J by 4 bases, with 6 bases left in between. The CDR3 loop spans 13 amino acids. CDR3 sequence reads: CATSRAGADTQYF. CDR3 bases: TGTGCCACCAGCAGAGCAGGGGCAGATACGCAGTATTTT. Full variable domain (rest looked up from reference TRBV15 and TRBJ2-3): DAMVIQNPRYQVTQFGKPVTLSCSQTLNHNVMYWYQQKSSQAPKLLFHYYDKDFNNEADTPDNFQSRRPNTSFCFLDIRSPGLGDTAMYLCATSRAGADTQYFGPGTRLTVL.

The chain has TRBV6-5 and TRBJ2-2, with D perhaps TRBD2 (6 bases). This CDR3 has 16 amino acids. Looked up from germline, CDR1 is MNHEY and CDR2 is SVGAGI. This CDR3 reads CATGGIVGPNTGELFF. The CDR3 DNA reads as TGTGCAACTGGAGGGATAGTGGGGCCGAACACCGGGGAGCTGTTTTTT.

This clonotype was found a few times. The chain uses TRBV29-1 and TRBJ2-3; unclear D gene. V was clipped by 1 base and J by 5 bases, with 7 bases between them. This CDR3 has 12 residues. Germline-derived CDR1 and CDR2 are SQVTM and ANQGSEA. Here the CDR3 reads CSVEGTEDTQYF. DNA of the CDR3: TGCAGCGTTGAAGGGACCGAAGATACGCAGTATTTT.

Many counts were recorded for this clonotype. The chain links TRBV7-2 to TRBJ2-7; the match to TRBD1 covers 8 bases. Trimming at V came to 8 bases and at J to 3 bases, leaving 6 bases not matched to a gene. Germline-derived CDR1 and CDR2 are SGHTA and FQGNSA. The CDR3 is made up of 13 amino acids. Written as DNA, the CDR3 is TGTGCCAGCTCCCAGGACAGGGTCTACGAGCAGTACGTC. Its translation is CASSQDRVYEQYV.

In this sample, this clonotype turned up many times. The V call is TRBV7-2, the J call TRBJ1-2; no clear D gene. V was shortened by 6 bases and J by 8 bases, with 16 bases between the two germline ends. This CDR3 contains 13 residues. Germline CDR1 reads SGHTA; CDR2 reads FQGNSA. CDR3 sequence (DNA): TGTGCCAGCAGTCCCTCCCCCCCCGGGGGCTACACCTTC. It encodes CASSPSPPGGYTF. Variable domain in full (rest from reference TRBV7-2 and TRBJ1-2): GAGVSQSPSNKVTEKGKDVELRCDPISGHTALYWYRQSLGQGLEFLIYFQGNSAPDKSGLPSDRFSAERTGGSVSTLTIQRTQQEDSAVYLCASSPSPPGGYTFGSGTRLTVV.

A note on this clonotype: A much larger clone differs by one base, so this may be a read error. The rearrangement links TRBV7-6 to TRBJ1-6, with D possibly TRBD1 on 5 matching bases. The CDR3 is 14 amino acids. Per the germline V gene, CDR1 is SGHVS and CDR2 is FNYEAQ. CDR3 sequence (DNA): TGTGCCAGCAGCTCCGGTGGGGGATCTTCAACCCTCCACTTT. Its protein product is CASSSGGGSSTLHF.

The DNA of the CDR3 is TGTGCCAGCAGCCAAGTGTCGGAAACAGGGCAGTACTTC. As protein: CASSQVSETGQYF. The V call is TRBV4-2, the J call TRBJ2-7, with D possibly being TRBD1 (5 bases). The V end lost 1 base, the J end lost 9 bases, and 13 bases lay between the germline ends. CDR1 is LGHNA, CDR2 YNFKEQ, per germline. The CDR3 is 13 residues long.

The gene calls are TRBV7-9 and TRBJ2-3; the match to TRBD2 covers 14 bases. V trimming: 5 bases; J trimming: 0 bases; junction bases outside the gene matches: 7. The V gene's germline CDR1 is SEHNR and CDR2 FQNEAQ (reference sequence). This CDR3 has 18 amino acids. In DNA form, the CDR3 reads TGTGCCAGCAGCGGCACGGGACTAGCGGGGGTTAGCACAGATACGCAGTATTTT. It specifies CASSGTGLAGVSTDTQYF.

This clonotype was counted many times. The chain links TRBV7-8 to TRBJ1-5; D is unclear. The germline gives CDR1 SGHVS, CDR2 FQNEAQ. The CDR3 runs to 15 residues. Trimming pared 3 bases from V and 0 bases from J, leaving 9 bases between. The CDR3 bases are TGTGCCAGCAGCTTGGACCGGTATAGCAATCAGCCCCAGCATTTT. Amino acid sequence: CASSLDRYSNQPQHF.

This clonotype has a count of ten or more. This sequence joins TRBV7-6 and TRBJ2-7, with 7 bases lining up with TRBD2. The germline CDR1 and CDR2 sequences are SGHVS and FNYEAQ. This CDR3 comprises 14 residues. After removal of 4 bases from V and 5 bases from J, the junction contained 8 bases not matched to a gene. CDR3 sequence (DNA): TGTGCCAGCAGCTATGGCGGGGGTGAAGACGAGCAGTACTTC. It yields the protein CASSYGGGEDEQYF. Combining the CDR3 with reference TRBV7-6 and TRBJ2-7 gives the whole variable domain GAGVSQSPRYKVTKRGQDVALRCDPISGHVSLYWYRQALGQGPEFLTYFNYEAQQDKSGLPNDRFSAERPEGSISTLTIQRTEQRDSAMYRCASSYGGGEDEQYFGPGTRLTVT.